The 17 T cell receptor beta chains listed next were all sequenced from one sample in a study of regulatory T cells in long-lasting Graves disease. With iRepertoire HTBI primers and Arm-PCR of CDR3 regions, TCR beta libraries were built. TCRdb reprocessed the multiplex PCR reads via MiXCR and lists one record per CDR3 protein. In the table there are about 320,000 distinct CDR3 sequences, 18% of which are singletons. Stated time point: newly diagnosed GD, antithyroid drugs for less than 3 months. The TCR library was made from RNA that had been extracted from PBMCs in TRIzol. This specimen was peripheral blood mononuclear cells (PBMCs), taken at new diagnosis, from a patient treated with antithyroid drugs. These receptors were collected from a female donor with Graves disease.

Of note for this clonotype: Germline and junction disagree at one end, which may indicate a read error. CDR3 bases: TGTGCCAGCAGCCCCCAGGACAGGGCTAACTATGGCTACACCTTC. Protein product: CASSPQDRANYGYTF. The chain is built from TRBV5-1 and TRBJ1-2, with 8 bases fitting TRBD1. Germline-derived CDR1 and CDR2 are SGHRS and YFSETQ. The CDR3 runs to 15 residues.

Turning to this clonotype: A read error is possible here, since a much larger clone lies one base away. The rearrangement links TRBV30 to TRBJ2-1; 11 bases fit TRBD2. V gave up 1 base and J gave up 5 bases; unmatched junction bases: 7. CDR3 length equals 16 residues. Germline CDR1 is GTSNPN and CDR2 is SVGIG (reference sequence). CDR3 protein: CAWSAVAGGPHNEQFF. The CDR3 DNA follows: TGTGCCTGGAGTGCCGTAGCGGGAGGGCCCCACAATGAGCAGTTCTTC.

This clonotype has ten or more counts. V is TRBV5-1 and J is TRBJ2-3, with D unresolved. From germline, CDR1 is SGHRS and CDR2 YFSETQ. V lost 6 bases and J lost 2, with 10 bases in between. The CDR3 spans 13 residues. This CDR3 is CASTDGNTDTQYF. As DNA, the CDR3 is TGCGCCAGCACGGACGGCAACACAGATACGCAGTATTTT.

This chain links TRBV20-1 with TRBJ1-5; D possibly corresponds to TRBD1 (5 bases). CDR1 is DFQATT, CDR2 SNEGSKA, per germline (reference sequence). With 0 bases removed from V and 3 bases from J, the gap between germline ends came to 18 bases. CDR3 length equals 17 residues. CDR3 residues: CSARDLGRERHNQPQHF. In DNA, the CDR3 is TGCAGTGCTAGAGATCTTGGCAGGGAGCGACACAATCAGCCCCAGCATTTT.

On this clonotype: Given a much more abundant clone one base away, this may be a read error. The chain uses TRBV30 and TRBJ2-5, with D possibly being TRBD1 or TRBD2 (5 bases each). CDR3 size: 14 residues. V was cut by 2 bases and J by 3 bases, with 13 bases left in between. Germline V lookup: CDR1 GTSNPN, CDR2 SVGIG (reference sequence). The CDR3 nucleotides read TGTGCCTGGAGTTCCTCGGGACCGAAAGAGACCCAGTACTTC. Protein: CAWSSSGPKETQYF.

There are a few counts of this clonotype. This chain uses TRBV5-1 with TRBJ2-1; 10 bases are shared with TRBD1. The CDR3 has 15 amino acids. V was clipped by 3 bases and J by 9 bases; unmatched bases: 9. Germline values: CDR1 SGHRS, CDR2 YFSETQ. The CDR3 loop reads CASSSDRGPYLEQFF. The CDR3 DNA reads TGCGCCAGCAGCTCCGACAGGGGGCCCTACCTTGAGCAGTTCTTC.

This clonotype has at least ten counts. The rearrangement joins TRBV13 to TRBJ2-6; D call uncertain. CDR1 and CDR2 (germline): PRHDT, FYEKMQ (reference sequence). The ends were cut back, 8 bases at V and 1 base at J, with 9 bases in the middle. This CDR3 comprises 14 residues. DNA of the CDR3: TGTGCCAGCCTCTTCCGGTCTGGGGCCAACGTCCTGACTTTC. Translated, it gives CASLFRSGANVLTF.

This sequence joins TRBV5-1 and TRBJ2-1; 7 bases are a match to TRBD2. Germline values: CDR1 SGHRS, CDR2 YFSETQ. V was pared by 5 bases and J by 5 bases, with 10 bases of the junction left unmatched. This CDR3 contains 15 residues. CDR3 coding DNA: TGCGCCAGCAGGTTAGTCGCGGGAGCCCACAATGAGCAGTTCTTC. This gives the protein CASRLVAGAHNEQFF.

The table lists this clonotype with many counts. The V call is TRBV12-3 or TRBV12-4, the J call TRBJ2-2; TRBD2 is a possible D gene (5 bases). V was trimmed by 2 bases and J by 7 bases, leaving 8 bases between them. This CDR3 is built from 13 residues. The CDR3 DNA sequence: TGTGCCAGCAGTTTAATAGGGAGCGGGGAGCTGTTTTTT. Translation gives CASSLIGSGELFF.

This clonotype occurred many times. The V and J genes are TRBV2 and TRBJ2-7; 7 bases agree with TRBD2. The CDR3 length is 17 residues. In germline, CDR1 is SNHLY, CDR2 FYNNEI. Trimming at V came to 0 bases and at J to 6 bases, leaving 14 bases not matched to a gene. The CDR3 sequence is CASSEAFGVTPGGEQYF. DNA for the CDR3: TGTGCCAGCAGTGAAGCTTTCGGGGTTACCCCGGGGGGCGAGCAGTACTTC.

This clonotype was found many times. The gene calls are TRBV29-1 and TRBJ2-1; D is unclear. V lost 7 bases and J 1 base, leaving 11 bases between the germline ends. CDR1 is SQVTM and CDR2 is ANQGSEA in the germline V gene. The CDR3 is 13 residues long. CDR3 region: CSAAIGSYNEQFF. The DNA for the CDR3 is TGCAGCGCTGCCATCGGGTCCTACAATGAGCAGTTCTTC.

About this clonotype: At one boundary the junction diverges from the germline segment, which might be a read error. The chain employs TRBV5-1 and TRBJ2-7; D might be TRBD2 (6 bases). The CDR3 sequence is 15 residues long. Germline CDR1 SGHRS, CDR2 YFSETQ. Here the CDR3 reads CASSGVGGASYEQYF. DNA of the CDR3: TGTGCCAGCAGCGGTGTTGGCGGGGCGTCCTACGAGCAGTACTTC.

In DNA form, the CDR3 reads TGTGCCAGTAGCTCTACAGGGGAGTATGGCTACACCTTC. Residues: CASSSTGEYGYTF. The rearrangement links TRBV19 to TRBJ1-2; 7 bases map to TRBD1. Germline V gene lookup returns CDR1 LNHDA and CDR2 SQIVND (reference sequence). This CDR3 spans 13 amino acids. Trimming at V came to 6 bases and at J to 5 bases, leaving 6 bases not matched to a gene.

J is TRBJ2-5 and V is TRBV18, with 11 bases matching TRBD2. After removal of 4 bases from V and 2 bases from J, the junction contained 6 bases not matched to a gene. Germline V gene lookup returns CDR1 KGHSH and CDR2 LQKENI. CDR3 size: 16 residues. The DNA for the CDR3 is TGTGCCAGCTCACGAGCTAGCGGGAGGCCGCAAGAGACCCAGTACTTC. This sequence encodes CASSRASGRPQETQYF.

This clonotype was counted many times. The chain employs TRBV10-3 and TRBJ2-1; the D is unclear. From germline, CDR1 is ENHRY and CDR2 SYGVKD. V lost 10 bases and J lost 8, with 9 bases in between. The CDR3 runs to 10 residues. CDR3 protein: CATWIYEQFF. In DNA, the CDR3 is TGTGCCACCTGGATCTATGAGCAGTTCTTC.

The table lists this clonotype with many counts. CDR3 residues: CASSSPRRSTNTGELFF. In DNA, the CDR3 is TGTGCCAGCAGCTCCCCCCGACGATCGACGAACACCGGGGAGCTGTTTTTT. The J gene is TRBJ2-2, the V gene TRBV9; no clear D gene. V was shortened by 4 bases and J by 0 bases, with 16 bases between the two germline ends. CDR1 and CDR2 from the germline V gene are SGDLS and YYNGEE. This CDR3 comprises 17 residues.

This clonotype was seen repeatedly, ten times or more. The gene calls are TRBV6-1 and TRBJ2-7, with a possible D match to TRBD2 (5 bases). The CDR3 has 13 amino acids. V gave up 4 bases and J gave up 3 bases, with 10 bases separating them. The V gene's germline CDR1 is MNHNS and CDR2 SASEGT. In DNA, the CDR3 is TGTGCCAGCAGTGTTAACCGGGACTACGAGCAGTACTTC. Translation: CASSVNRDYEQYF.